A selection of T cell receptor beta chains follows, all from one sample in a study of Graves' ophthalmopathy and Graves' hyperthyroidism. TCRdb re-derived calls from the multiplex PCR reads in MiXCR, one entry per CDR3 protein. In the table there are about 600,000 distinct CDR3 sequences, 35% to 40% of which are singletons. Sequencing used peripheral blood or thyroid tissue (not recorded which). These receptors were taken from an adult man with Graves' hyperthyroidism. Each CDR3 is given with its conserved first and last residue. A D gene is named only where the DNA matches it firmly. A clone size is listed for some rows: how often the clone was seen (once, few, many), or a class if it is expanded.

J gene | V gene | clone size | D gene | CDR3 DNA | CDR3 protein
TRBJ1-1 | TRBV3-1 | NA | NA | TGTGCCAGCAGCCAAGATATAAGGGGGTTCGAAGCTTTCTTT | CASSQDIRGFEAFF
TRBJ2-6 | TRBV24-1 | many | NA | TGTGCCACCAGTGATTTCGATAGTTCTGGGGCCAACGTCCTGACTTTC | CATSDFDSSGANVLTF
TRBJ1-2 | TRBV9 | NA | TRBD1 | TGTGCCAGCAGGCCTACAGGGGTCGGCTATGGCTACACCTTC | CASRPTGVGYGYTF
TRBJ1-6 | TRBV2 | NA | NA | TGTGCCAGCAGGGCAGCTCCAGGGCCTCACCTCCACTTT | CASRAAPGPHLHF
TRBJ2-1 | TRBV10-3 | NA | TRBD2 | TGTGCCATCAAGGGCGGGAGAACCTCCAATGAGCAGTTCTTC | CAIKGGRTSNEQFF
TRBJ2-2 | TRBV2 | many | NA | TGTGCCAGCAGTGAACAGGGGCTAGGCACCGGGGAGCTGTTTTTT | CASSEQGLGTGELFF
TRBJ1-2 | TRBV19 | NA | NA | TGTGCCAGTAGTATCTCGCGTATCTATGGCTACACCTTC | CASSISRIYGYTF
TRBJ2-5 | TRBV7-2 | once | NA | TGTGCCAGCAGCTTATCAGGGTTGGGGAGCAATCAGCCCCAGTACTTC | CASSLSGLGSNQPQYF
TRBJ2-7 | TRBV6-6 | many | NA | TGTGCCAGCAGTTACTCGGGGGGGGCACAGGAGCAGTACTTC | CASSYSGGAQEQYF
TRBJ1-2 | TRBV9 | NA | TRBD1 | TGTGCCAGCAGCGCCGATGGACAGGGAATCTATGGCTACACCTTC | CASSADGQGIYGYTF
TRBJ1-4 | TRBV25-1 | once | NA | TGTGCCAGCAGTGAAATGCGAGGGGCCGGCGAAAAACTGTTTTTT | CASSEMRGAGEKLFF
TRBJ1-4 | TRBV28 | few | NA | TGTGCCAGCAGTTCGCCCAAGACAGCGTCGAAGGAAAAACTGTTTTTT | CASSSPKTASKEKLFF
TRBJ1-4 | TRBV2 | many | NA | TGTGCCAGCAGCCGTGAGGCGGCAACTAATGAAAAACTGTTTTTT | CASSREAATNEKLFF
TRBJ2-7 | TRBV15 | many | TRBD1 | TGTGCCACCAGCAGAGCTTCCGGGACAGGAGCCTACGAGCAGTACTTC | CATSRASGTGAYEQYF
TRBJ1-1 | TRBV5-1 | NA | NA | TGCGCCAGCAGCGGCAGGGAGACTGAAGCTTTCTTT | CASSGRETEAFF
TRBJ1-5 | TRBV25-1 | NA | NA | TGTGCCAGCAGTGGGGGGGGCCGGGAGATCAATCAGCCCCAGCATTTT | CASSGGGREINQPQHF
TRBJ1-5 | TRBV9 | few | NA | TGTGCCAGCAGCCCCTCAGGGTTAAATCAGCCCCAGCATTTT | CASSPSGLNQPQHF
TRBJ1-2 | TRBV10-3 | NA | NA | TGTGCCATCAGTGCTACGGGTACCTATGGCTACACCTTC | CAISATGTYGYTF
TRBJ1-2 | TRBV20-1 | many | NA | TGCAGTGCTAGAGAAGGGGGGGTGGGCTATGGCTACACCTTC | CSAREGGVGYGYTF
TRBJ1-1 | TRBV4-2 | many | NA | TGTGCCAGCAGCCAGGCTAGGGGAGCTTTCTTT | CASSQARGAFF
TRBJ2-7 | TRBV12-3/TRBV12-4 | many | NA | TGTGCCAGCAGTGATGCCTCCGGGAATACTTACGAGCAGTACTTC | CASSDASGNTYEQYF
TRBJ1-1 | TRBV7-9 | many | TRBD1 | TGTGCCAGCAGGGGGACAGGAGAAGAAGCTTTCTTT | CASRGTGEEAFF
TRBJ2-2 | TRBV3-1 | NA | TRBD2 | TGTGCCAGCAGCCCTAGCGGGGGGGCGCTAACTGGGGAGCTGTTTTTT | CASSPSGGALTGELFF
TRBJ1-5 | TRBV7-8 | NA | TRBD1 | TGTGCCAGCAGCCAATGGCAGGGGGTTGGCAATCAGCCCCAGCATTTT | CASSQWQGVGNQPQHF
TRBJ1-1 | TRBV2 | many | NA | TGTGCCAGCAACCCGGACACTGAAGCTTTCTTT | CASNPDTEAFF
TRBJ2-2 | TRBV9 | few | NA | TGTGCCAGCAGCGTAGAGAAAGGGACGAGCAGGGTCACCGGGGAGCTGTTTTTT | CASSVEKGTSRVTGELFF
TRBJ1-6 | TRBV20-1 | many | NA | TGCAGTGCTAGTCGCCAGGGCGGTTCACCCCTCCACTTT | CSASRQGGSPLHF
TRBJ2-5 | TRBV20-1 | once | NA | TGCAGTGCTAGGACGGAGACCCAGTACTTC | CSARTETQYF
TRBJ1-1 | TRBV20-1 | many | NA | TGCAGTGCTAGTGGGGGGGCGCGGACCACTGAAGCTTTCTTT | CSASGGARTTEAFF
TRBJ1-4 | TRBV7-8 | once | NA | TGTGCCAGCAGCTTAGAGGTCGACACTGAAAAACTGTTTTTT | CASSLEVDTEKLFF
TRBJ1-6 | TRBV29-1 | NA | NA | TGCAGCGTGGCGGGGGTCGGGTCCTATAATTCACCCCTCCACTTT | CSVAGVGSYNSPLHF
TRBJ1-1 | TRBV25-1 | many | NA | TGTGCCAGCAGTGCCACAGGTCCGAACACTGAAGCTTTCTTT | CASSATGPNTEAFF
TRBJ2-2 | TRBV15 | NA | NA | TGTGCCAGCAGTGGGGGGGGCGCAAACACCGGGGAGCTGTTTTTT | CASSGGGANTGELFF
TRBJ2-2 | TRBV7-8 | NA | TRBD2 | TGTGCCAGCTCGGGGGGACCTACGAACACCGGGGAGCTGTTTTTT | CASSGGPTNTGELFF
TRBJ2-2 | TRBV15 | few | TRBD2 | TGTGCCACCAGCAGAGACCCGGTTAGCGGGAGTTGGACCGGGGAGCTGTTTTTT | CATSRDPVSGSWTGELFF
TRBJ1-2 | TRBV20-1 | NA | NA | TGCAGTGCTAGAGATTTTCTCCATGGCTACACCTTC | CSARDFLHGYTF
TRBJ2-7 | TRBV12-3/TRBV12-4 | many | NA | TGTGCCAGCAGCTCCCCTGGGGAGCAGTACTTC | CASSSPGEQYF
TRBJ1-2 | TRBV20-1 | NA | NA | TGCAGTGCGAGACTATATGGCTACACCTTC | CSARLYGYTF
TRBJ2-5 | TRBV5-1 | NA | TRBD1 | TGCGCCAGCAGCTTCTCGAGGAACGGGACAGGGAGGGAGACCCAGTACTTC | CASSFSRNGTGRETQYF
TRBJ1-2 | TRBV29-1 | many | NA | TGCAGCGTGACCGGGGGGCCAAACTATGGCTACACCTTC | CSVTGGPNYGYTF
TRBJ1-5 | TRBV4-2 | NA | TRBD1 | TGTGCCAGCAGCCAAGAACGGGGGCAGGGGGCAGGTCAGCCCCAGCATTTT | CASSQERGQGAGQPQHF
TRBJ2-4 | TRBV7-8 | once | NA | TGTGCCAGCAGCTTAGATTGGGGACACTTGTTAGCCAAAAACATTCAGTACTTC | CASSLDWGHLLAKNIQYF
TRBJ1-1 | TRBV12-3/TRBV12-4 | few | TRBD1 | TGTGCCAGCAGTTCCCAAATACAGGGGGAAGCTTTCTTT | CASSSQIQGEAFF
TRBJ1-1 | TRBV7-9 | NA | NA | TGTGCCAGCTCACCAACAGGGATCGGCACTGAAGCTTTCTTT | CASSPTGIGTEAFF
TRBJ2-3 | TRBV7-2 | NA | TRBD2 | TGTGCCAGCAGCTGGGGGACTAGCGGTTTTAGCACAGATACGCAGTATTTT | CASSWGTSGFSTDTQYF
TRBJ2-2 | TRBV7-6 | many | TRBD1 | TGTGCCAGCAGCCTTTATCCGGGACAGACGAACACCGGGGAGCTGTTTTTT | CASSLYPGQTNTGELFF
TRBJ1-4 | TRBV18 | NA | NA | TGTGCCAGCTCACCACAGGGGGACGAAAAACTGTTTTTT | CASSPQGDEKLFF
TRBJ2-7 | TRBV27 | few | NA | TGTGCCAGCAGTTCTTCCCCGGGACGTACCTACGAGCAGTACTTC | CASSSSPGRTYEQYF
TRBJ1-2 | TRBV3-1 | NA | NA | TGTGCCAGCAGCCAAGAGTTTGGCTATGGCTACACCTTC | CASSQEFGYGYTF